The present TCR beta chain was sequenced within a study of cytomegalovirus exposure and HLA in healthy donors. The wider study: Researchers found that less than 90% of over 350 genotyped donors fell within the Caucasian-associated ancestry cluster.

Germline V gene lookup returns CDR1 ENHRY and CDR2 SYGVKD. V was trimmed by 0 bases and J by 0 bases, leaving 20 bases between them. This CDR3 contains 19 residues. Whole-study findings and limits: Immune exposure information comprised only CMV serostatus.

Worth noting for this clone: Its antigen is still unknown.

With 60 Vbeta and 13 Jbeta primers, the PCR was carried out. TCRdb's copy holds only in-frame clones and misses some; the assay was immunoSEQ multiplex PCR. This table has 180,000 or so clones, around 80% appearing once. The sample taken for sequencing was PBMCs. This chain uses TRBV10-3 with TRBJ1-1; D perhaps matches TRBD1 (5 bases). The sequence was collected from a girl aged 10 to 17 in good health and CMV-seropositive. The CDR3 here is CAISESRGPGIRMNTEAFF. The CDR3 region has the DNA TGTGCCATCAGTGAGTCGCGGGGACCGGGGATAAGAATGAACACTGAAGCTTTCTTT.